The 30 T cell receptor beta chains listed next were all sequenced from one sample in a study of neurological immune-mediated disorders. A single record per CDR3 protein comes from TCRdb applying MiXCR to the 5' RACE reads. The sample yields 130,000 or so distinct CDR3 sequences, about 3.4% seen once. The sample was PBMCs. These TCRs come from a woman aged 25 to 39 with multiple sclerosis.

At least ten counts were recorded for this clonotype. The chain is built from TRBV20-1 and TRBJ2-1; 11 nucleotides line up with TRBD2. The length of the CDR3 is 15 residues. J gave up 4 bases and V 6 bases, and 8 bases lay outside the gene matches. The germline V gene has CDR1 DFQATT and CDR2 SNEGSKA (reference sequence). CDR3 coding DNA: TGCAGTGCCATGCTAGCGGGAGGAGTATACAATGAGCAGTTCTTC. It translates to CSAMLAGGVYNEQFF.

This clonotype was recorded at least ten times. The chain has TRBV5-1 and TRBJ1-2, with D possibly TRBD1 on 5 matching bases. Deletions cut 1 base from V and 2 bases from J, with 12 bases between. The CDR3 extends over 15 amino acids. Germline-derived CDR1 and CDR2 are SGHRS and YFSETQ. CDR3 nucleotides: TGCGCCAGCAGCTTGTCCCAGGGCTTCAACTATGGCTACACCTTC. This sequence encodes CASSLSQGFNYGYTF.

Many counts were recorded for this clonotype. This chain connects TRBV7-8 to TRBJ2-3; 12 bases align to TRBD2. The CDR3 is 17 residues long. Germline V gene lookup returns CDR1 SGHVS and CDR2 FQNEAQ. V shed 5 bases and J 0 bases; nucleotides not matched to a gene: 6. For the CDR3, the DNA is TGTGCCAGCAGCCGCCCCGGGACTAGCGGGAGCACAGATACGCAGTATTTT. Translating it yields CASSRPGTSGSTDTQYF.

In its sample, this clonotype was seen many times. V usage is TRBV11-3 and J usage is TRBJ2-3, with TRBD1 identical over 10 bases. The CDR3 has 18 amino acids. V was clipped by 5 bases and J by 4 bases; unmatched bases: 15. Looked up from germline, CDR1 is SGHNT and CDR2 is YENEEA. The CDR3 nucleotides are TGTGCCAGCAGCCCGAAGACCGGGACAGGGGATCTCCCAGATACGCAGTATTTT. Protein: CASSPKTGTGDLPDTQYF.

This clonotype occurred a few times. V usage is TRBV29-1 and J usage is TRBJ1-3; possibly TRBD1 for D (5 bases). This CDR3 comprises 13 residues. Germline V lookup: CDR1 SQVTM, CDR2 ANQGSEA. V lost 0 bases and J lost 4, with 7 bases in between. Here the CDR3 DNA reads TGCAGCGTTGAAGATGGGGGAGGAAACACCATATATTTT. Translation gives CSVEDGGGNTIYF.

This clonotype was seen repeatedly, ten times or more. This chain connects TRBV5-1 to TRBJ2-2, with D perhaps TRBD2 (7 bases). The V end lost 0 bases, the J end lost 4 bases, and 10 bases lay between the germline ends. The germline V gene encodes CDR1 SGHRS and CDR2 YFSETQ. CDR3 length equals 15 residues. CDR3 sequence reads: CASSLAGGRTGELFF. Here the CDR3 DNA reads TGCGCCAGCAGCTTGGCCGGGGGGCGCACCGGGGAGCTGTTTTTT.

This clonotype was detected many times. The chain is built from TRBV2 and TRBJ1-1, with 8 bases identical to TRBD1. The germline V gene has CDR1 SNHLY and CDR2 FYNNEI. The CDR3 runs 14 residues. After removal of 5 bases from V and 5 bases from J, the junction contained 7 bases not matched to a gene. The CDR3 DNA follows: TGTGCCAGCAGTCAACAGGGGGGAAGGACTGAAGCTTTCTTT. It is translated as CASSQQGGRTEAFF.

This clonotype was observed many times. Here the CDR3 DNA reads TGTGCCAGCAGTGAATCTCCGACTAGCGGGACCTTCAATGAGCAGTTCTTC. The encoded protein is CASSESPTSGTFNEQFF. The chain is built from TRBV2 and TRBJ2-1; 11 positions match TRBD2. The J segment lost 6 bases and the V segment lost 2 bases, leaving 9 bases of the junction unmatched. Germline assignment: CDR1 SNHLY and CDR2 FYNNEI. The CDR3 length is 17 residues.

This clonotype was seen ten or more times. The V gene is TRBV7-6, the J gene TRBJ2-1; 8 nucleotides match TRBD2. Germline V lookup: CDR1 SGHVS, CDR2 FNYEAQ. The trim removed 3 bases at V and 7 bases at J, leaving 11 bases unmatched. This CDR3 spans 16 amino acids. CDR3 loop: CASSFSLADLKNEQFF. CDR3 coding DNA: TGTGCCAGCAGCTTCTCACTAGCGGACCTGAAGAATGAGCAGTTCTTC.

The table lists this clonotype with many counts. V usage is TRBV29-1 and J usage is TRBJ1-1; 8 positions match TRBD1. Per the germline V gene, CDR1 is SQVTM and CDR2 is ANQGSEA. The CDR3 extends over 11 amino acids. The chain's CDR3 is CSSGQGTEAFF. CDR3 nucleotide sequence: TGCAGTTCAGGACAGGGTACTGAAGCTTTCTTT.

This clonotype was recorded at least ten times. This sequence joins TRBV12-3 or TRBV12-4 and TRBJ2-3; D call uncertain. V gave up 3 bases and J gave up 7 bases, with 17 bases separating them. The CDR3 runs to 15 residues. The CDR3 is CASSFVGPPLNTQYF. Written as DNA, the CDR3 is TGTGCCAGCAGTTTTGTTGGCCCTCCTCTGAATACGCAGTATTTT.

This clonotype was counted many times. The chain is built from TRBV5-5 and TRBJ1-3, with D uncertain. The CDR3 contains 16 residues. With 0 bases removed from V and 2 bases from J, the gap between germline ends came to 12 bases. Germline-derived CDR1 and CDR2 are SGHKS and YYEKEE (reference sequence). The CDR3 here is CASSLDTGEAGNTIYF. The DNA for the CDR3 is TGTGCCAGCAGCTTGGATACCGGGGAGGCTGGAAACACCATATATTTT. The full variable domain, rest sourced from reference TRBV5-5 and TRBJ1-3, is DAGVTQSPTHLIKTRGQQVTLRCSPISGHKSVSWYQQVLGQGPQFIFQYYEKEERGRGNFPDRFSARQFPNYSSELNVNALLLGDSALYLCASSLDTGEAGNTIYFGEGSWLTVV.

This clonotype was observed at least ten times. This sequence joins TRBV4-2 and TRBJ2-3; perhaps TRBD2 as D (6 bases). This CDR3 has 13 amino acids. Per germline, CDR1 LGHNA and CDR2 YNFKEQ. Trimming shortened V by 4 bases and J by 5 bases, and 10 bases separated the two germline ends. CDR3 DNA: TGTGCCAGCAGCCCCGGGAGCGAAGATACGCAGTATTTT. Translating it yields CASSPGSEDTQYF.

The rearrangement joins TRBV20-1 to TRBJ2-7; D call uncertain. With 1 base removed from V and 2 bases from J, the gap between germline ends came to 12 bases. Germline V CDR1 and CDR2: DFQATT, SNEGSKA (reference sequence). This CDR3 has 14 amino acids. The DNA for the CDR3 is TGCAGTGCTAGAGCAACCAAATCAGCCTACGAGCAGTACTTC. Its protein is CSARATKSAYEQYF.

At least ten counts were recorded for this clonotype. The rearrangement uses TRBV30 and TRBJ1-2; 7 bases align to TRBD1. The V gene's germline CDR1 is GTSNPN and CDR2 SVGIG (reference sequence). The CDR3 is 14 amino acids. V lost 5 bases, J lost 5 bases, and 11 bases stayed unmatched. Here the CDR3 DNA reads TGTGCCTGGCTTGGAGGCAGGGGGTCATATGGCTACACCTTC. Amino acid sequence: CAWLGGRGSYGYTF. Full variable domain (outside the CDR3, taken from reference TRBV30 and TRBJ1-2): SQTIHQWPATLVQPVGSPLSLECTVEGTSNPNLYWYRQAAGRGLQLLFYSVGIGQISSEVPQNLSASRPQDRQFILSSKKLLLSDSGFYLCAWLGGRGSYGYTFGSGTRLTVV.

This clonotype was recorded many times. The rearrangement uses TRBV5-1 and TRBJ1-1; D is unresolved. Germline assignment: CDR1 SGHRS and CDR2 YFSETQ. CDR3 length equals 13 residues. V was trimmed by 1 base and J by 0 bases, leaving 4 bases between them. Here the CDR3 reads CASSLFLNTEAFF. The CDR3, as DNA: TGCGCCAGCAGCTTGTTCCTGAACACTGAAGCTTTCTTT.

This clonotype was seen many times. CDR3 in amino acids: CSARVARGNTGELFF. The CDR3 DNA reads TGCAGTGCTAGAGTCGCCAGGGGGAACACCGGGGAGCTGTTTTTT. The chain uses TRBV20-1 and TRBJ2-2; D is possibly TRBD1 (6 bases). V was cut by 1 base and J by 1 base, with 10 bases left in between. The length of the CDR3 is 15 residues. Germline assignment: CDR1 DFQATT and CDR2 SNEGSKA (reference sequence).

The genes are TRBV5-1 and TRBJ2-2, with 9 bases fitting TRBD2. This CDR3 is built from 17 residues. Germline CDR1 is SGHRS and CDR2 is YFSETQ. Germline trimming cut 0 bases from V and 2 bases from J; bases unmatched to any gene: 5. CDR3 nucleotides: TGCGCCAGCAGCTTGGAACTAGCGGGCTACAACACCGGGGAGCTGTTTTTT. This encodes CASSLELAGYNTGELFF.

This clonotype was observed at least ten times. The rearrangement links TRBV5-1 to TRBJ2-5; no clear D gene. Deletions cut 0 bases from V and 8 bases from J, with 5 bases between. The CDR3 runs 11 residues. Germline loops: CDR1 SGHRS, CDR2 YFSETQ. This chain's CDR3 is CASSLDVTQYF. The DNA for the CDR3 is TGCGCCAGCAGCTTGGACGTAACCCAGTACTTC.

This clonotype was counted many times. DNA of the CDR3: TGCAGTGCCGATGGTTACACAGATACGCAGTATTTT. Its protein is CSADGYTDTQYF. The J gene is TRBJ2-3, the V gene TRBV20-1; D uncertain. CDR3 size: 12 residues. V was pared by 6 bases and J by 2 bases, with 9 bases between. Germline V lookup: CDR1 DFQATT, CDR2 SNEGSKA (reference sequence).

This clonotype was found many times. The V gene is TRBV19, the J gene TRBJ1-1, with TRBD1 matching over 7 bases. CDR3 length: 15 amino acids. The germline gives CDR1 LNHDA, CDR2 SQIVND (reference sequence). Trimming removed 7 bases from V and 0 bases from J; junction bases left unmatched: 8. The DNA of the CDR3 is TGTGCCAGTACCGCCGGAAGGGGGCTGAACACTGAAGCTTTCTTT. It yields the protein CASTAGRGLNTEAFF. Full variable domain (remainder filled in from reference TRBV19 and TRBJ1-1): DGGITQSPKYLFRKEGQNVTLSCEQNLNHDAMYWYRQDPGQGLRLIYYSQIVNDFQKGDIAEGYSVSREKKESFPLTVTSAQKNPTAFYLCASTAGRGLNTEAFFGQGTRLTVV.

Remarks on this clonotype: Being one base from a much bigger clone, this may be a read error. CDR3 protein: CASSPAVDGELFF. The CDR3 DNA reads as TGCGCCAGCAGCCCGGCGGTGGACGGGGAGCTGTTTTTT. The chain combines TRBV5-1 with TRBJ2-2; D is ambiguous. The ends were cut back, 4 bases at V and 7 bases at J, with 11 bases in the middle. This CDR3 is 13 amino acids long. Looked up from germline, CDR1 is SGHRS and CDR2 is YFSETQ.

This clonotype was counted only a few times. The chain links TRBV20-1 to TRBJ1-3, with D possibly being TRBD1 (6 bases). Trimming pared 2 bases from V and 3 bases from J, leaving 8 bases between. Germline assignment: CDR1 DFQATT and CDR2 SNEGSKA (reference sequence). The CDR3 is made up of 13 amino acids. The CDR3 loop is CSARTGNGNTIYF. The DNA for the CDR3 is TGCAGTGCTAGAACAGGGAATGGAAACACCATATATTTT.

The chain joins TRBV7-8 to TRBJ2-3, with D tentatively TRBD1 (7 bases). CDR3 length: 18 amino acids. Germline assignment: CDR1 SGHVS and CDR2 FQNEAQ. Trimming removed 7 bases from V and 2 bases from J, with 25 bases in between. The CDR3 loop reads CASTHHGGRGVHTDTQYF. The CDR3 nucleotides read TGTGCCAGCACCCACCACGGGGGCAGGGGGGTCCACACAGATACGCAGTATTTT.

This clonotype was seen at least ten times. This chain's CDR3 is CSARTSGYEQYF. CDR3 DNA: TGCAGTGCTAGGACTAGCGGGTACGAGCAGTACTTC. The chain employs TRBV20-1 and TRBJ2-7; 10 bases fit TRBD2. V trimming: 3 bases; J trimming: 4 bases; junction bases outside the gene matches: 0. This CDR3 is 12 amino acids long. The germline V gene has CDR1 DFQATT and CDR2 SNEGSKA (reference sequence).

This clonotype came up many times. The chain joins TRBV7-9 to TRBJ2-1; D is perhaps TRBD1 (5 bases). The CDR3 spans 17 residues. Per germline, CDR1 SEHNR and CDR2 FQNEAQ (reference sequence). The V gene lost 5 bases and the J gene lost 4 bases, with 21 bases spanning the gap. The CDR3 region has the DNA TGTGCCAGCAGCGCCCCGGACAAACTACCCCATTACAATGAGCAGTTCTTC. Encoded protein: CASSAPDKLPHYNEQFF. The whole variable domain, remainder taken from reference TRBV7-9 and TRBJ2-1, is DTGVSQNPRHKITKRGQNVTFRCDPISEHNRLYWYRQTLGQGPEFLTYFQNEAQLEKSRLLSDRFSAERPKGSFSTLEIQRTEQGDSAMYLCASSAPDKLPHYNEQFFGPGTRLTVL.

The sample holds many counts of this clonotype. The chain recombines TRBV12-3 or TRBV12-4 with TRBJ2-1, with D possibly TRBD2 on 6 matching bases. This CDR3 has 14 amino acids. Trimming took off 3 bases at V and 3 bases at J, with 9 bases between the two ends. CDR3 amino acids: CASSLGGIYNEQFF. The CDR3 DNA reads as TGTGCCAGCAGTTTGGGGGGTATCTACAATGAGCAGTTCTTC.

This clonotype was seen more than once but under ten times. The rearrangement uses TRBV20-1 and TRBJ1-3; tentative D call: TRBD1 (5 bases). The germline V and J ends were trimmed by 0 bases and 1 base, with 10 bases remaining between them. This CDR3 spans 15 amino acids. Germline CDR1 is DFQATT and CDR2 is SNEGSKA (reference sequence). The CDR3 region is CSARDFRGSGNTIYF. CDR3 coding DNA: TGCAGTGCTAGAGATTTTAGGGGTTCTGGAAACACCATATATTTT.

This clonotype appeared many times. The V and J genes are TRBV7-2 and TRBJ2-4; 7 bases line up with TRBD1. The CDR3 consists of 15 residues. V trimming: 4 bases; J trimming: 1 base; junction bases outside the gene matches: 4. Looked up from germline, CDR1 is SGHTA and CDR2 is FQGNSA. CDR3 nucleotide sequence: TGTGCCAGCAGCTCCGACAGGGCTGCCAAAAACATTCAGTACTTC. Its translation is CASSSDRAAKNIQYF. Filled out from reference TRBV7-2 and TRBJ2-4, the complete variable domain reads GAGVSQSPSNKVTEKGKDVELRCDPISGHTALYWYRQSLGQGLEFLIYFQGNSAPDKSGLPSDRFSAERTGGSVSTLTIQRTQQEDSAVYLCASSSDRAAKNIQYFGAGTRLSVL.

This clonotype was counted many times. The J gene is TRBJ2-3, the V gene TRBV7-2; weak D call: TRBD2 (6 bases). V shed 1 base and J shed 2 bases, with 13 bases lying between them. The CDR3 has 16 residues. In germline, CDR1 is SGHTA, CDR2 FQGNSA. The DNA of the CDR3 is TGTGCCAGCAGCTTAGTAGCGGAGCACCCCACAGATACGCAGTATTTT. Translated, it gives CASSLVAEHPTDTQYF.